This TCR beta chain was sequenced in a study of T cell clones after liver transplantation. Turning to the study itself: A pre-transplant mixed lymphocyte reaction with TCRbeta sequencing defined graft-donor-reactive clones followed in post-transplant blood. Without induction therapy, subjects received standard immunosuppression until 12-24 months post-transplant.

The CDR3 totals 16 residues. V was cut by 1 base and J by 2 bases, with 12 bases left in between. CDR1 and CDR2 from the germline V gene are SEHNR and FQNEAQ (reference sequence). Repertoires were generated with immunoSEQ multiplex PCR, while TCRdb's copy carries only in-frame clones and drops some. The sample contains roughly 80,000 clones, approximately 87% of which appear only once. With regard to this clone: Its antigen is not known.

Study findings and constraints: Compared with third party-reactive sequences, donor-reactive ones declined more, independent of withdrawal success. In two subjects, few donor cells limited the measurable donor-reactive repertoire.

The chain couples TRBV7-9 to TRBJ1-5, with D uncertain. Material: CD4+ T cells from blood, obtained at the 22-month timepoint. The receptor was isolated from a human patient who received a liver transplant. Part of the T cell pool may stem from the graft donor. The CDR3 nucleotides read TGTGCCAGCAGCTTAGGGGCAGGAGAGGGCAATCAGCCCCAGCATTTT. This codes for CASSLGAGEGNQPQHF.